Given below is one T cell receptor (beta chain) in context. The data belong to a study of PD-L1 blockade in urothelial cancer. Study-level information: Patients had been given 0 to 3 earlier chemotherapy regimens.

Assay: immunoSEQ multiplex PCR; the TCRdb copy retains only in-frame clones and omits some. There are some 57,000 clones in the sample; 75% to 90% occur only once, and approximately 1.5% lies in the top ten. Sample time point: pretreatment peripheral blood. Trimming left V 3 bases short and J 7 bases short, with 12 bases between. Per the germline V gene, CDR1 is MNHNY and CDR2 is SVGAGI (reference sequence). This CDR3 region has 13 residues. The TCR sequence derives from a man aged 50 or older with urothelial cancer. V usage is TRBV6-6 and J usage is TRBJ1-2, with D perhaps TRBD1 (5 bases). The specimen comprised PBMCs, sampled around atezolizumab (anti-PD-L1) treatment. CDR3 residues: CASSYHGGTGYTF. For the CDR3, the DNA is TGTGCCAGCAGTTATCATGGGGGGACTGGCTACACCTTC.